The subject of this entry is one T cell receptor beta chain. Its specificity is not known. Distinct nucleotide sequences in the sample also encode this CDR3. This record comes from a study of shared clonotypes between healthy human individuals. Study-level information: The cohort comprised two women and a few men. Their ages spanned 18 to 49 years.

Sequencing used immunoSEQ multiplex PCR; TCRdb keeps in-frame clones, though not all of them. Here the sample spans over a million clones, roughly 97% being singletons. Study results and caveats: Larger estimated richness was generally recorded for naive subsets relative to memory subsets.

The germline V gene has CDR1 SGHTA and CDR2 FQGNSA. Losses at the gene ends were 4 bases for V and 0 bases for J; bases not matched to a gene: 4. The CDR3 contains 15 residues. Sequencing used naive CD4+ T cells sorted from blood. Subset denoted: CD45RA+ positively selected. The sequence came from a man aged 25 to 45 in good health. The genes are TRBV7-2 and TRBJ2-7, with 9 bases aligning to TRBD1. In nucleotides, the CDR3 is TGTGCCAGCAGCTCGGGGACAGGGAGCTCCTACGAGCAGTACTTC. Its translation is CASSSGTGSSYEQYF.